This TCR beta chain is from a study of PD-1 blockade in classical Hodgkin lymphoma. Study outcomes and limitations: Still unresolved is the cause of the repertoire differences, which may be disease activity or prior therapy. By C4D1, CD4+ diversity increased significantly, especially in complete responders. The study found complete responders had baseline diversity similar to newly diagnosed patients.

Repertoires were generated with immunoSEQ multiplex PCR, while TCRdb's copy carries only in-frame clones and drops some. The sample shows tens of thousands of clones, around 85% of them seen only once. V was shortened by 7 bases and J by 0 bases, with 10 bases between the two germline ends. CDR1 and CDR2 from the germline V gene are MNHNY and SVGAGI (reference sequence). This CDR3 spans 14 amino acids. Concerning this clone: Its antigen is not identified.

Time point defined: cycle 4 day 1 (C4D1), after 5 to 7 weeks of nivolumab. With no exception, relapse followed autologous stem cell transplantation in all patients, and brentuximab vedotin exposure varied. The clonotype originates from a human donor with classical Hodgkin lymphoma. The sample consisted of peripheral blood mononuclear cells (PBMCs), taken before the fourth cycle of nivolumab. The V and J genes are TRBV6-6 and TRBJ1-5, with D hard to call. The CDR3 protein is CASTGPHSNQPQHF. CDR3 coding DNA: TGTGCCAGCACAGGACCACATAGCAATCAGCCCCAGCATTTT.